This T cell receptor (beta chain) emerged from a study of blood T cell repertoires in COVID-19. Produced via immunoSEQ multiplex PCR; TCRdb's table is partial and in-frame only. This table holds under 500,000 clones, roughly nine tenths found once. This clone was observed a handful of times. The CDR3 contains 11 residues. The germline V gene has CDR1 DFQATT and CDR2 SNEGSKA (reference sequence). V was shortened by 8 bases and J by 6 bases, with 12 bases between the two germline ends. This receptor was identified in a woman younger than 30 with acute COVID-19. The rearrangement uses TRBV20-1 and TRBJ2-3; D is unresolved. Sequencing was performed on PBMCs or T cells enriched from blood (not recorded which). This CDR3 is CSLNKVDTQYF. The CDR3 nucleotides read TGCAGTCTTAACAAAGTGGATACGCAGTATTTT.